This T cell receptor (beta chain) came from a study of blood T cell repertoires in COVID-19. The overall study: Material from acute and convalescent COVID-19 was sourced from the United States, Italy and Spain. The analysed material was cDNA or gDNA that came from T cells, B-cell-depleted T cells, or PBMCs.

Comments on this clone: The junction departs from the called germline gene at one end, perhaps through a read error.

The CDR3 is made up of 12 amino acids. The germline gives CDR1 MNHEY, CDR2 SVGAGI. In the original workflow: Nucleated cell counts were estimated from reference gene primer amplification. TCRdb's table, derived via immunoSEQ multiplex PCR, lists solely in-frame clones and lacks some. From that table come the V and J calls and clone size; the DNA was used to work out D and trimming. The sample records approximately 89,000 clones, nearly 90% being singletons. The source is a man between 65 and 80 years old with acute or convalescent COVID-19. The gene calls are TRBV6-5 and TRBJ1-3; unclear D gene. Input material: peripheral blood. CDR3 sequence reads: CASSLSGDTIYF. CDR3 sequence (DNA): TGTGCCAGCAGTTTATCTGGAGACACCATATATTTT.